This TCR beta chain was retrieved from a study of T cells in Graves' hyperthyroidism and ophthalmopathy. Points on this clonotype: Its antigen remains unidentified.

Broader study findings: In blood, most of the thyroid clonotypes expanded above 0.001 were also present.

The CDR3 has 13 residues. V was trimmed by 4 bases and J by 1 base, leaving 10 bases between them. Per the germline V gene, CDR1 is GTSNPN and CDR2 is SVGIG (reference sequence). Template material for amplifying TCR beta CDR3 regions consisted of RNA transcripts. First-round RT-PCR with HTBI primers amplified the TCR CDR3 region. TCRdb redid the calling of the multiplex PCR reads with MiXCR, one entry per CDR3 protein. The data contain 300,000 to 450,000 distinct CDR3 sequences, approximately 25% of them singletons. Sequenced input: blood. This chain uses TRBV30 with TRBJ1-1; no reliable D call. This sequence originates from a man aged 50-59 years with Graves' hyperthyroidism. This CDR3 reads CAWKGVSNTEAFF. In DNA, the CDR3 is TGTGCCTGGAAGGGAGTTTCGAACACTGAAGCTTTCTTT.